A single sample is the source of the 31 T cell receptor beta chains below, sequenced in a study of T cell responses to AZD1222 COVID-19 vaccine. The table came from immunoSEQ multiplex PCR; TCRdb's copy has only in-frame clones and leaves some out. Of about 130,000 clones in the sample, more than 90% are singletons; the top ten hold 1.5% to 2%. This material consisted of peripheral blood, taken 28 days after the second AZD1222 dose. These receptors all stem from an adult who received the AZD1222 COVID-19 vaccine.

This clone was observed once. The chain joins TRBV2 to TRBJ2-7; D is uncertain. There are 12 residues in the CDR3. Germline V gene data show CDR1 as SNHLY and CDR2 as FYNNEI. Trimming cost V 11 bases and J 4 bases, with 15 bases left between them. CDR3: CAGKRTDYEQYF. In DNA, the CDR3 is TGTGCCGGTAAAAGGACCGATTACGAGCAGTACTTC.

J is TRBJ1-1 and V is TRBV6-5; D is ambiguous. Germline loops: CDR1 MNHEY, CDR2 SVGAGI. The CDR3 runs to 15 residues. V gave up 8 bases and J gave up 0 bases, with 16 bases separating them. CDR3 region: CASGTFGRLNTEAFF. CDR3 bases: TGTGCCAGCGGAACCTTTGGCAGATTGAACACTGAAGCTTTCTTT.

This clone is a singleton in its sample. V and J are TRBV5-4 and TRBJ1-6; TRBD1 agrees at 10 bases. With V trimmed by 3 bases and J by 9 bases, 15 bases remained unmatched. Germline lookup yields CDR1 SGHNT and CDR2 YYREEE (reference sequence). The CDR3 runs 18 residues. The CDR3 nucleotides are TGTGCCAGCAGCTACGGGACAGGGGATCTTCTAGCGGTTTCACCCCTCCACTTT. Protein: CASSYGTGDLLAVSPLHF.

The chain combines TRBV6-4 with TRBJ1-3; no firm D call. The CDR3 runs to 18 residues. CDR1 is MRHNA and CDR2 is SNTAGT in the germline V gene. Trimming removed 0 bases at V and 4 bases at J, with 19 bases between. The CDR3 here is CASSDSEGLLSDGNTIYF. CDR3 coding DNA: TGTGCCAGCAGTGACTCCGAGGGTCTCCTCTCGGACGGAAACACCATATATTTT.

The chain has TRBV9 and TRBJ1-2, with no clear D. Per germline, CDR1 SGDLS and CDR2 YYNGEE. The V end lost 5 bases, the J end lost 0 bases, and 5 bases lay between the germline ends. The CDR3 is 12 amino acids. The CDR3 nucleotides are TGTGCCAGCAGGAGCTCTAACTATGGCTACACCTTC. This encodes CASRSSNYGYTF.

The V and J genes are TRBV19 and TRBJ1-4, with D possibly matching TRBD1 (6 bases). There are 16 residues in the CDR3. Germline values: CDR1 LNHDA, CDR2 SQIVND (reference sequence). The V gene lost 1 base and the J gene lost 0 bases, with 9 bases spanning the gap. The DNA of the CDR3 is TGTGCCAGTAGTATAGGCTGGACAGCAACTAATGAAAAACTGTTTTTT. Amino acids: CASSIGWTATNEKLFF. Filled out from reference TRBV19 and TRBJ1-4, the complete variable domain reads DGGITQSPKYLFRKEGQNVTLSCEQNLNHDAMYWYRQDPGQGLRLIYYSQIVNDFQKGDIAEGYSVSREKKESFPLTVTSAQKNPTAFYLCASSIGWTATNEKLFFGSGTQLSVL.

The chain links TRBV13 to TRBJ2-5; D is possibly TRBD1 (6 bases). The CDR3 spans 14 residues. Deletions cut 5 bases from V and 2 bases from J, with 12 bases between. Germline V gene data show CDR1 as PRHDT and CDR2 as FYEKMQ (reference sequence). CDR3 sequence: CASSRGGQQETQYF. In DNA, the CDR3 is TGTGCCAGCAGCCGGGGCGGACAGCAAGAGACCCAGTACTTC.

The chain employs TRBV30 and TRBJ1-2; 8 bases are shared with TRBD1. J gave up 3 bases and V 5 bases, and 2 bases lay outside the gene matches. The germline V gene has CDR1 GTSNPN and CDR2 SVGIG (reference sequence). This CDR3 has 12 amino acids. CDR3 residues: CAWAGGYYGYTF. Written as DNA, the CDR3 is TGTGCCTGGGCAGGGGGCTACTATGGCTACACCTTC.

The rearrangement links TRBV10-3 to TRBJ1-6; no clear D gene. CDR3 size: 12 residues. V was clipped by 6 bases and J by 8 bases, with 8 bases between them. Germline CDR1 and CDR2: ENHRY and SYGVKD. As DNA, the CDR3 is TGTGCCATCAGCGGAACGGATTCACCCCTCCACTTT. Its translation: CAISGTDSPLHF.

V usage is TRBV29-1 and J usage is TRBJ1-2; D unresolved. Trimming left V 3 bases short and J 0 bases short, with 5 bases between. Germline V gene data show CDR1 as SQVTM and CDR2 as ANQGSEA. CDR3 length equals 12 residues. CDR3 in amino acids: CSVDQANYGYTF. The DNA for the CDR3 is TGCAGCGTTGACCAGGCTAACTATGGCTACACCTTC.

The V and J genes are TRBV6-5 and TRBJ1-1; D remains unclear. V shed 0 bases and J shed 3 bases, with 11 bases lying between them. The CDR3 extends over 15 amino acids. Germline V lookup: CDR1 MNHEY, CDR2 SVGAGI. The CDR3 region has the DNA TGTGCCAGCAGTTACTCCCGAGGGTATTACACTGAAGCTTTCTTT. Protein: CASSYSRGYYTEAFF.

The CDR3 DNA is TGTGCCAGCAGCTTAGGTCAGGGCTACAATGAGCAGTTCTTC. Protein sequence: CASSLGQGYNEQFF. The chain recombines TRBV11-2 with TRBJ2-1, with D maybe TRBD1 (5 bases). V was trimmed by 1 base and J by 3 bases, leaving 7 bases between them. Germline V lookup: CDR1 SGHAT, CDR2 FQNNGV. CDR3 length: 14 residues.

The chain uses TRBV5-5 and TRBJ1-1; no firm D call. Trimming took 3 bases from V and 5 from J, leaving 8 bases between them. CDR3 length: 12 amino acids. CDR1 is SGHKS and CDR2 is YYEKEE in the germline V gene (reference sequence). CDR3 loop: CASSWSDTEAFF. DNA for the CDR3: TGTGCCAGCAGCTGGTCGGATACTGAAGCTTTCTTT.

J is TRBJ2-3 and V is TRBV7-2; perhaps TRBD1 as D (6 bases). The germline V gene encodes CDR1 SGHTA and CDR2 FQGNSA. This CDR3 comprises 14 residues. The V end was cut by 4 bases, the J end by 1 base, with 9 bases between. The CDR3 DNA follows: TGTGCCAGCAGCTCCCGACAGGGCACAGATACGCAGTATTTT. Amino acids: CASSSRQGTDTQYF.

The rearrangement uses TRBV6-4 and TRBJ2-3; D remains ambiguous. The CDR3 is 12 residues long. Germline loops: CDR1 MRHNA, CDR2 SNTAGT. Deletions cut 3 bases from V and 2 bases from J, with 3 bases between. The CDR3 spells CASSDTTDTQYF. The CDR3 DNA reads as TGTGCCAGCAGTGATACCACAGATACGCAGTATTTT.

The chain combines TRBV3-1 (or the pseudogene TRBV3-2) with TRBJ2-5; D may be TRBD2 (6 bases). Deletions cut 1 base from V and 3 bases from J, with 12 bases between. CDR1 and CDR2 (germline): LGHDT, YNNKEL (reference sequence). The CDR3 covers 15 residues. The CDR3 DNA is TGTGCCAGCAGCCAAGGGAGGGGATATGAAGAGACCCAGTACTTC. Its protein product is CASSQGRGYEETQYF.

The CDR3 DNA is TGTGCCAGCAGTTCCCCAGGGGTCCCCGGCTACACCTTC. It specifies CASSSPGVPGYTF. J is TRBJ1-2 and V is TRBV28, with D perhaps TRBD1 (6 bases). This CDR3 region has 13 residues. Trimming removed 4 bases from V and 8 bases from J, with 14 bases in between. Germline-derived CDR1 and CDR2 are MDHEN and SYDVKM.

The J gene is TRBJ2-1, the V gene TRBV27; 11 bases line up with TRBD2. This CDR3 has 15 residues. CDR1 is MNHEY, CDR2 SMNVEV, per germline (reference sequence). V dropped 6 bases and J dropped 6; count of bases not matched to a gene: 7. CDR3 residues: CASSPLAGAPNEQFF. The CDR3 DNA sequence: TGTGCCAGCAGCCCACTAGCGGGAGCCCCCAATGAGCAGTTCTTC.

The chain carries TRBV10-3 and TRBJ1-1; tentatively, D is TRBD1 (5 bases). Germline V gene sequence: CDR1 ENHRY, CDR2 SYGVKD. Trimming stripped 4 bases from V and 5 bases from J, with 11 bases between. The CDR3 consists of 13 residues. The CDR3 coding sequence is TGTGCCATCAGTGCTCAGGGCGAGACTGAAGCTTTCTTT. The encoded protein is CAISAQGETEAFF.

The V gene is TRBV11-1, the J gene TRBJ1-2; TRBD1 matches 7 bases. With V trimmed by 5 bases and J by 4 bases, 4 bases remained unmatched. The CDR3 is 13 residues long. Per the germline V gene, CDR1 is SGHAT and CDR2 is FQDESV (reference sequence). The CDR3 DNA reads as TGTGCCAGCAGCCGGAGGGACAGCTATGGCTACACCTTC. Translation: CASSRRDSYGYTF. The full variable domain, with the rest looked up from reference TRBV11-1 and TRBJ1-2, is EAEVAQSPRYKITEKSQAVAFWCDPISGHATLYWYRQILGQGPELLVQFQDESVVDDSQLPKDRFSAERLKGVDSTLKIQPAELGDSAMYLCASSRRDSYGYTFGSGTRLTVV.

This rearrangement joins TRBV2 to TRBJ2-5; TRBD1 matches at 8 bases. The CDR3 is 13 amino acids. With 7 bases clipped from V and 5 bases from J, the junction kept 6 bases outside the gene matches. Germline V gene sequence: CDR1 SNHLY, CDR2 FYNNEI. Written as DNA, the CDR3 is TGTGCCAGCAAACCCTCAGGGGGCGAGACCCAGTACTTC. Its translation: CASKPSGGETQYF.

The rearrangement links TRBV7-2 to TRBJ2-1; 14 bases map to TRBD2. The CDR3 totals 17 residues. Germline lookup yields CDR1 SGHTA and CDR2 FQGNSA. After removal of 5 bases from V and 8 bases from J, the junction contained 11 bases not matched to a gene. CDR3 DNA: TGTGCCAGCAGCGTAAGACTAGCGGGAGGGGCCTTGGATGAGCAGTTCTTC. This encodes CASSVRLAGGALDEQFF.

The chain carries TRBV18 and TRBJ1-1; 7 bases match TRBD1. The CDR3 covers 15 residues. The germline V gene has CDR1 KGHSH and CDR2 LQKENI. Trimming took 0 bases from V and 3 from J; bases not matched to a gene: 4. CDR3 DNA: TGTGCCAGCTCACCACCGAAGGGGGCGGACACTGAAGCTTTCTTT. Protein sequence: CASSPPKGADTEAFF.

This chain joins TRBV11-3 and TRBJ2-3; 9 bases agree with TRBD2. This CDR3 has 15 amino acids. CDR1 is SGHNT and CDR2 is YENEEA in the germline V gene. V shed 6 bases and J 7 bases; nucleotides not matched to a gene: 11. CDR3 nucleotide sequence: TGTGCCAGCAGTGCGACTAGCGGCCTCGGATATACGCAGTATTTT. The encoded protein is CASSATSGLGYTQYF.

The V call is TRBV19, the J call TRBJ2-5; 8 positions agree with TRBD1. CDR3 length: 15 amino acids. Losses at the gene ends were 3 bases for V and 5 bases for J; bases not matched to a gene: 8. The V gene's germline CDR1 is LNHDA and CDR2 SQIVND (reference sequence). This CDR3 reads CASSIISGGAETQYF. In DNA, the CDR3 is TGTGCCAGTAGTATTATTTCAGGGGGCGCGGAGACCCAGTACTTC.

The chain joins TRBV19 to TRBJ1-4, with D perhaps matching TRBD1 (5 bases). Germline V gene data show CDR1 as LNHDA and CDR2 as SQIVND (reference sequence). This CDR3 comprises 15 residues. Trimming took 4 bases from V and 1 from J, leaving 10 bases between them. The CDR3 loop is CASSTQGGTNEKLFF. In DNA form, the CDR3 reads TGTGCCAGTAGTACTCAGGGTGGAACTAATGAAAAACTGTTTTTT.

This sequence joins TRBV7-3 and TRBJ2-3; TRBD2 agrees at 13 bases. CDR3 size: 16 residues. Germline V gene sequence: CDR1 SGHTA, CDR2 FQGTGA. Trimming at V came to 2 bases and at J to 1 base, leaving 0 bases not matched to a gene. CDR3 sequence reads: CASSLGTSGGTDTQYF. The CDR3 nucleotides read TGTGCCAGCAGCTTAGGGACTAGCGGGGGCACAGATACGCAGTATTTT.

This clone appeared once. This chain joins TRBV6-1 and TRBJ1-1, with D unresolved. The V gene lost 2 bases and the J gene lost 1 base, with 11 bases spanning the gap. The CDR3 is 15 amino acids. Germline values: CDR1 MNHNS, CDR2 SASEGT. The CDR3 spells CASSELYPGNTEAFF. DNA of the CDR3: TGTGCCAGCAGTGAACTCTATCCTGGGAACACTGAAGCTTTCTTT.

This clone was picked up one time. The J gene is TRBJ2-2, the V gene TRBV5-1; 11 bases match TRBD1. The CDR3 extends over 15 amino acids. Germline V gene lookup returns CDR1 SGHRS and CDR2 YFSETQ. Trimming took 7 bases from V and 6 from J; bases not matched to a gene: 8. The CDR3 region is CASGRTGGKAGELFF. CDR3 coding DNA: TGCGCCAGCGGTAGGACAGGGGGCAAAGCCGGGGAGCTGTTTTTT.

This chain links TRBV29-1 with TRBJ1-2; possible D gene TRBD1, 5 bases. V lost 7 bases and J lost 7, with 19 bases in between. Germline V gives CDR1 SQVTM, CDR2 ANQGSEA. The CDR3 is 13 amino acids. The CDR3 loop reads CSAKGRLYGGYTF. The CDR3 DNA sequence: TGCAGCGCTAAGGGACGCCTTTATGGTGGCTACACCTTC.

This clone was found once. This rearrangement joins TRBV3-1 (or the pseudogene TRBV3-2) to TRBJ2-7; D unclear. V shed 1 base and J shed 10 bases, with 11 bases lying between them. There are 12 residues in the CDR3. Per the germline V gene, CDR1 is LGHDT and CDR2 is YNNKEL (reference sequence). CDR3 DNA: TGTGCCAGCAGCCAAGGTCCCCTGGGACAGTACTTC. This gives the protein CASSQGPLGQYF.